These T cell receptor beta chains were read from a single sample in a study of vaccination and CD4 T cells after COVID-19. No cognate antigen is known for these TCRs. TCRdb reprocessed the PCR reads via MiXCR and lists one record per CDR3 protein. The data show about 20,000 distinct CDR3 sequences, roughly two fifths seen once. Sequenced here: CD4+ T cells from blood, cultured in vitro, sampled after SARS-CoV-2 vaccination. The receptor source for this set is a human donor who had recovered from COVID-19. Both conserved end residues are part of each CDR3. A D gene is named only where the DNA matches it firmly. Expanded clones get a size class; other rows say once, few or many, or leave the size out.

D gene	clone size	V gene	J gene	CDR3 protein	CDR3 DNA
NA	few	TRBV6-5	TRBJ1-2	CASSSPVAGADYGYTF	TGTGCCAGCAGTTCCCCTGTGGCGGGGGCCGACTATGGCTACACCTTC
NA	NA	TRBV10-3	TRBJ2-5	CAISESRETQYF	TGTGCCATCAGTGAGTCACGGGAGACCCAGTACTTC
NA	NA	TRBV12-3/TRBV12-4	TRBJ1-2	CASSSSRGVYGYTF	TGTGCCAGCAGCTCCTCGCGAGGGGTCTATGGCTACACCTTC
TRBD1	NA	TRBV24-1	TRBJ1-1	CATSDSTGRMDTEAFF	TGTGCCACCAGTGATTCGACAGGGAGGATGGACACTGAAGCTTTCTTT
NA	NA	TRBV7-6	TRBJ2-3	CASSLNRGTDTQYF	TGTGCCAGCAGCTTAAACAGGGGCACAGATACGCAGTATTTT
TRBD2	few	TRBV7-2	TRBJ2-5	CASSLLAGSVETQYF	TGTGCCAGCAGTTTACTAGCGGGGTCGGTGGAGACCCAGTACTTC
TRBD1	NA	TRBV12-3/TRBV12-4	TRBJ1-6	CASRRQGYNSPLHF	TGTGCCAGCAGGAGACAGGGGTATAATTCACCCCTCCACTTT
NA	NA	TRBV9	TRBJ1-6	CASSVGNSPLHF	TGTGCCAGCAGCGTAGGAAATTCACCCCTCCACTTT
TRBD1	few	TRBV20-1	TRBJ1-5	CSATGTGDYSNQPQHF	TGCAGTGCAACCGGGACAGGGGACTATAGCAATCAGCCCCAGCATTTT
TRBD1	few	TRBV2	TRBJ1-5	CASSTDRGYQPQHF	TGTGCCAGCAGCACTGACAGGGGGTATCAGCCCCAGCATTTT
NA	NA	TRBV11-3	TRBJ2-7	CASSSPGSPYEQYF	TGTGCCAGCAGCTCCCCGGGCAGCCCCTACGAGCAGTACTTC
NA	NA	TRBV21-1	TRBJ2-7	CASSLQGSYEQYF	TGTGCCAGCAGTCTACAGGGATCCTACGAGCAGTACTTC
NA	NA	TRBV6-5	TRBJ2-7	CASSYSPGNEQYF	TGTGCCAGCAGTTACTCCCCTGGGAACGAGCAGTACTTC
NA	NA	TRBV6-5	TRBJ1-3	CASSYSGRHWDTIYF	TGTGCCAGCAGTTACTCGGGACGTCACTGGGACACCATATATTTT
NA	few	TRBV7-2	TRBJ1-1	CASSSDRAFEAFF	TGTGCCAGCAGCTCAGACAGAGCCTTTGAAGCTTTCTTT
NA	NA	TRBV28	TRBJ2-2	CASSSGGATGELFF	TGTGCCAGCAGCTCCGGAGGAGCCACCGGGGAGCTGTTTTTT
TRBD1	NA	TRBV7-9	TRBJ2-3	CASSPRTGTTDTQYF	TGTGCCAGCAGCCCCCGGACAGGGACCACAGATACGCAGTATTTT
TRBD1	few	TRBV20-1	TRBJ1-5	CSALKSTGRNQPQHF	TGCAGTGCTCTAAAGTCGACAGGGAGAAATCAGCCCCAGCATTTT
NA	few	TRBV6-1	TRBJ1-2	CASSQPSRQYGYTF	TGTGCCAGCAGCCAACCCTCTCGACAGTATGGCTACACCTTC
NA	medium-sized	TRBV15	TRBJ1-5	CATSRDPRTNQPQHF	TGTGCCACCAGCAGAGATCCCCGGACCAATCAGCCCCAGCATTTT
TRBD2	medium-sized	TRBV6-1	TRBJ2-5	CASSETGLAGGGETQYF	TGTGCCAGCAGTGAAACTGGACTAGCGGGAGGCGGGGAGACCCAGTACTTC
NA	few	TRBV11-3	TRBJ2-3	CASSLDRYTDTQYF	TGTGCCAGCAGCTTAGACCGTTACACAGATACGCAGTATTTT
NA	NA	TRBV7-6	TRBJ2-7	CASSLAPANYEQYF	TGTGCCAGCAGCTTAGCCCCAGCAAACTACGAGCAGTACTTC
NA	NA	TRBV24-1	TRBJ2-1	CATSRGKGPNNEQFF	TGTGCCACCAGCAGAGGAAAGGGGCCGAACAATGAGCAGTTCTTC
TRBD1	few	TRBV2	TRBJ1-5	CASSRTGVLQPQHF	TGTGCCAGCAGTCGAACAGGGGTGTTGCAGCCCCAGCATTTT